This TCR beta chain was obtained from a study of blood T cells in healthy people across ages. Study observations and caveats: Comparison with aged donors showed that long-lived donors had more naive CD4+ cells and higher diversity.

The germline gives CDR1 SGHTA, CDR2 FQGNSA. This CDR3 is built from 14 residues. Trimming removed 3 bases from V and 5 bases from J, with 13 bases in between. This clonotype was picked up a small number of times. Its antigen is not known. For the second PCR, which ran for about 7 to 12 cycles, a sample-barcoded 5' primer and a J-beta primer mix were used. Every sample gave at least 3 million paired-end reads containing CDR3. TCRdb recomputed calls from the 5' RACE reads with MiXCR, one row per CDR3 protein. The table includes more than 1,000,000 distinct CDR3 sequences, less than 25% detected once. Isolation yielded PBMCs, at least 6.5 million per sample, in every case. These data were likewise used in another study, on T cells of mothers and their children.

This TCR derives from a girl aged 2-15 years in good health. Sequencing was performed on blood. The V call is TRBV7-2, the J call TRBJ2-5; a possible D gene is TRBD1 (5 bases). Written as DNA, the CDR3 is TGTGCCAGCAGCTTTTTGGGGCCGGGTGAGACCCAGTACTTC. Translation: CASSFLGPGETQYF.